This T cell receptor (beta chain) was observed in a study of blood T cell repertoires in COVID-19. The CDR3 runs 14 residues. V dropped 4 bases and J dropped 0 bases, with 9 bases sitting between them. Germline CDR1 reads MGHRA; CDR2 reads YSYEKL. The protocol was immunoSEQ multiplex PCR, while the TCRdb copy is restricted to in-frame clones and leaves out a portion. The sample carries around 400,000 clones, around 87% recorded once. Sequenced material: peripheral blood. The TCR comes from a woman aged 55-69 years with COVID-19, enrolled during active disease. The chain links TRBV4-1 to TRBJ1-1, with a weak D call TRBD1 (6 bases). CDR3 region: CASSPTGLNTEAFF. CDR3 nucleotides: TGCGCCAGCAGCCCCACAGGGTTGAACACTGAAGCTTTCTTT.